This T cell receptor beta chain was sequenced during a study of CD8 T cells in ankylosing spondylitis. This clonotype appeared many times. Its target is not known. General observations from the study: From matched ankylosing spondylitis synovial fluid, disease-linked clones were reportedly recovered at significantly enriched levels. Ankylosing spondylitis blood appeared to be characterized by a TCR beta motif of about eight highly homologous variants.

TCRdb processed the 5' RACE reads anew with MiXCR; each CDR3 protein has one entry. The table has 250,000 or so distinct CDR3 sequences, more than 20% seen once. V lost 5 bases to trimming and J lost 5 bases, with 9 bases between them. Per germline, CDR1 MNHEY and CDR2 SVGAGI. This CDR3 is built from 12 residues. The receptor's source is a male donor with ankylosing spondylitis or in good health (not recorded which). The chain carries TRBV6-5 and TRBJ2-5; D not resolved. The sequencing input was blood, either unsorted or a sorted T cell fraction (not recorded which). This CDR3 is CASSRTGETQYF. The CDR3 coding sequence is TGTGCCAGCAGTCGAACCGGGGAGACCCAGTACTTC.